This T cell receptor beta chain is from a study of blood T cell repertoires in COVID-19. The wider study: Samples came from the United States, Italy and Spain, spanning acute and convalescent COVID-19. PBMCs, B-cell-depleted T cells, or T cells were the source of the cDNA or gDNA that made up the material.

The CDR3 sequence is 13 residues long. In the study's own analysis: How many nucleated cells were present was estimated from reference gene primer amplification. Sequencing used immunoSEQ multiplex PCR; TCRdb keeps in-frame clones, though not all of them. Clone size and V and J calls were adopted from that table, with D and trimming inferred from the DNA. The sample records 250,000 to 350,000 clones, 75% to 90% being singletons. Sequenced material: peripheral blood. This receptor was identified in a man aged 18 to 29 with active or convalescent COVID-19. J is TRBJ2-3 and V is TRBV21-1; TRBD1 is taken as the D call from the table, unchecked against the DNA. TRBV21-1 is recorded as a pseudogene. CDR3 amino acids: CASSKASRVTQYF. CDR3 DNA: TGTGCCAGCAGCAAAGCAAGCAGGGTAACGCAGTATTTT.